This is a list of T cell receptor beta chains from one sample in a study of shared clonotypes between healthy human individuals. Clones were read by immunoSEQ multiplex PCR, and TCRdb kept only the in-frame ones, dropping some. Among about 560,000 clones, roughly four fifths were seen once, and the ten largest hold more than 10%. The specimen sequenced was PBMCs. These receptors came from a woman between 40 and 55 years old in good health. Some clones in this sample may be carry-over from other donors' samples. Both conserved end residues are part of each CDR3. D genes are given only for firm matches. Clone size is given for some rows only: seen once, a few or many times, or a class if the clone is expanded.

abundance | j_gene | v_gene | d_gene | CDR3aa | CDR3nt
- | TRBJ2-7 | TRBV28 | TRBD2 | CASSNPRNSGHEQYF | TGTGCCAGCAGTAATCCCAGGAATAGCGGGCATGAGCAGTACTTC
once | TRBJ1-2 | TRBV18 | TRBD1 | CASSLTQGANGYTF | TGTGCCAGCTCCCTTACACAGGGGGCTAATGGCTACACCTTC
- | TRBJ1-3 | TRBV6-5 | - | CASSYPRDSGNTIYF | TGTGCCAGCAGTTACCCCAGAGACTCTGGAAACACCATATATTTT
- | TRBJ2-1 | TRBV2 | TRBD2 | CASSEGGAGGPDNEQFF | TGTGCCAGCAGTGAGGGGGGAGCGGGAGGGCCGGACAATGAGCAGTTCTTC
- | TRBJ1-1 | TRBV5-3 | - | CARSFRRRVAFF | TGTGCCAGAAGCTTCCGAAGGCGCGTAGCTTTCTTT
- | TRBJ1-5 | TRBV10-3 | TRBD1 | CAISGTDNQPQHF | TGTGCCATCAGCGGGACAGACAATCAGCCCCAGCATTTT
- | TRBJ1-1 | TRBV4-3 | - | CASSQTDKNTEAFF | TGCGCCAGCAGCCAAACGGACAAGAACACTGAAGCTTTCTTT
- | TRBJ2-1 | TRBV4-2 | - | CASSQAGPMAQQFF | TGTGCCAGCAGCCAAGCAGGCCCCATGGCCCAGCAGTTCTTC
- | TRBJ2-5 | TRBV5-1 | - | CASGLGGGLETQYF | TGCGCCAGCGGCCTAGGAGGGGGCTTGGAGACCCAGTACTTC
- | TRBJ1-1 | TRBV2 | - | CASRRQRDNTEAFF | TGTGCCAGCAGAAGACAGCGGGACAACACTGAAGCTTTCTTT
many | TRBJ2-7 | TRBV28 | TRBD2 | CASIRSGSYEQYF | TGTGCCAGCATCCGCAGCGGGAGCTACGAGCAGTACTTC
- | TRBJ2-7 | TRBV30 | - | CAWGSGGGEYF | TGTGCCTGGGGCTCTGGTGGGGGCGAGTACTTC
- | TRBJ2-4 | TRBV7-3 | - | CASSPQASGIQYF | TGTGCCAGCAGCCCCCAGGCTTCGGGCATTCAGTACTTC
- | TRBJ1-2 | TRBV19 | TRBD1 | CASSSGQGSPYGYTF | TGTGCCAGTAGTTCAGGACAGGGGTCTCCGTATGGCTACACCTTC
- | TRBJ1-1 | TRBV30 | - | CAWSVLGNTEAFF | TGTGCCTGGAGTGTACTGGGGAACACTGAAGCTTTCTTT
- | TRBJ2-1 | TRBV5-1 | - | CASSLEGLHMRNEQFF | TGCGCCAGCAGCTTGGAGGGACTGCATATGAGGAATGAGCAGTTCTTC
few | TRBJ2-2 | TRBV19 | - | CASSTRSFTGELFF | TGTGCCAGTAGTACACGGTCCTTTACCGGGGAGCTGTTTTTT
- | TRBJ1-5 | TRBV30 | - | CAWSVLGGQPQHF | TGTGCCTGGAGTGTCCTGGGGGGGCAGCCCCAGCATTTT
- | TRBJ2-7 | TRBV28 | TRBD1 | CASREQGAGYEQYF | TGTGCCAGCAGAGAGCAGGGGGCTGGCTACGAGCAGTACTTC
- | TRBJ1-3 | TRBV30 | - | CAWRQGRNTIYF | TGTGCCTGGAGACAAGGGAGAAACACCATATATTTT
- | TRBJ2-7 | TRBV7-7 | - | CASSLAGRHNEQYF | TGTGCTAGCAGCTTAGCTGGTCGGCACAATGAGCAGTACTTC
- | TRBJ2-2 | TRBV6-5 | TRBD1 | CASSRTGGTTGELFF | TGTGCCAGCAGTAGGACAGGGGGGACCACCGGGGAGCTGTTTTTT
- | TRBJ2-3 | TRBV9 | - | CASSRPRSGDHADTQYF | TGTGCCAGCAGCCGTCCAAGATCAGGGGATCACGCAGATACGCAGTATTTT
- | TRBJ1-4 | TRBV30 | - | CAWSGGGREKLFF | TGTGCCTGGAGTGGGGGCGGGAGGGAAAAACTGTTTTTT
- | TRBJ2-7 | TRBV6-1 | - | CASSEAGGSYEQYF | TGTGCCAGCAGTGAAGCGGGGGGCTCCTACGAGCAGTACTTC
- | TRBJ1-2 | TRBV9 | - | CASSVGPLFPEGYGYTF | TGTGCCAGCAGCGTAGGACCTCTTTTCCCCGAAGGCTATGGCTACACCTTC
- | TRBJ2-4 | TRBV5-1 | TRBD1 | CASSVGQENIQYF | TGCGCCAGCAGCGTCGGACAGGAAAACATTCAGTACTTC
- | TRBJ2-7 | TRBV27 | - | CASSWGGARRQYF | TGTGCCAGCAGTTGGGGGGGGGCCCGGCGGCAGTACTTC
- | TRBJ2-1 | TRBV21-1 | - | CASRLHHSDNEQFF | TGTGCCAGCAGGCTACACCATTCCGACAATGAGCAGTTCTTC
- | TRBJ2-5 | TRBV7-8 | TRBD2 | CASSLGVGGRETQYF | TGTGCCAGCAGCTTAGGAGTCGGGGGGAGGGAGACCCAGTACTTC
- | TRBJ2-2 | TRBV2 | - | CASSKGNTGELFF | TGTGCCAGCAGTAAGGGGAACACCGGGGAGCTGTTTTTT
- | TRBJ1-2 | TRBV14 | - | CASSLGSSAGGYTF | TGTGCCAGCAGTCTGGGATCGTCCGCTGGGGGCTACACCTTC
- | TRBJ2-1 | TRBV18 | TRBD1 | CASSPRQGRSSYNEQFF | TGTGCCAGCTCACCAAGACAGGGACGCAGCTCCTACAATGAGCAGTTCTTC
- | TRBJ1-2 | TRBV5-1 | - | CASSLEAEYGYTF | TGCGCCAGCAGCTTGGAGGCAGAGTATGGCTACACCTTC
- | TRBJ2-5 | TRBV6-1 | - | CASRRDAMKETQYF | TGTGCCAGCAGAAGGGACGCCATGAAAGAGACCCAGTACTTC
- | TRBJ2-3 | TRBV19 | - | CASRRLVSTDTQYF | TGTGCCAGTAGACGACTAGTCAGCACAGATACGCAGTATTTT
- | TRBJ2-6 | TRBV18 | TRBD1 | CASSLGTGGGSGANVLTF | TGTGCCAGCTCACTAGGGACAGGGGGCGGATCGGGGGCCAACGTCCTGACTTTC
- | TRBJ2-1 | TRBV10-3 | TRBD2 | CAIRPSGNYNEQFF | TGTGCCATCAGGCCTAGCGGGAACTACAATGAGCAGTTCTTC
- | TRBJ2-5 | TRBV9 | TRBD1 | CASSVGEGGGETQYF | TGTGCCAGCAGCGTAGGAGAAGGGGGCGGGGAGACCCAGTACTTC
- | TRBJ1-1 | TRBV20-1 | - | CSAPVYTEAFF | TGCAGTGCTCCAGTGTACACTGAAGCTTTCTTT
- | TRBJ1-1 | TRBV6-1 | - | CASSEMWEGTEAFF | TGTGCCAGCAGTGAAATGTGGGAAGGCACTGAAGCTTTCTTT
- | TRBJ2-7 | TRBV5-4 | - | CASSPGRETGWEQYF | TGTGCCAGCAGCCCGGGCCGTGAAACGGGCTGGGAGCAGTACTTC
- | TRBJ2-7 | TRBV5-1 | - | CASRRGNEQYF | TGCGCCAGCAGACGGGGAAACGAGCAGTACTTC
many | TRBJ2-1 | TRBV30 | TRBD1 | CAWRLSGGSYNEQFF | TGTGCCTGGAGACTGTCAGGGGGCTCCTACAATGAGCAGTTCTTC
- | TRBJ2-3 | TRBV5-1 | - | CASSLAGWGTDTQYF | TGCGCCAGCAGCTTGGCGGGGTGGGGCACAGATACGCAGTATTTT
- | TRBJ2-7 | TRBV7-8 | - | CASSWRTVYEQYF | TGTGCCAGCAGCTGGCGGACGGTTTACGAGCAGTACTTC
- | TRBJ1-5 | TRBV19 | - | CASSTLGRDSNQPQHF | TGTGCCAGTAGTACCCTGGGCAGGGATAGCAATCAGCCCCAGCATTTT
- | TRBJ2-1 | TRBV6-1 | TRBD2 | CASSPRVAGYNEQFF | TGTGCCAGCAGCCCTAGGGTAGCGGGATACAATGAGCAGTTCTTC
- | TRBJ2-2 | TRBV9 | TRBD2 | CASRETSGNTGELFF | TGTGCCAGCAGGGAGACTAGCGGGAACACCGGGGAGCTGTTTTTT
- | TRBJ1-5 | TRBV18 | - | CASSPQGYGNQPQHF | TGTGCCAGCTCCCCGCAGGGGTATGGCAATCAGCCCCAGCATTTT
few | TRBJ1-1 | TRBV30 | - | CAWRGLNTEAFF | TGTGCCTGGAGAGGGTTGAACACTGAAGCTTTCTTT
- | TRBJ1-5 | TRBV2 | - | CASSAPEYSNQPQHF | TGTGCCAGCAGTGCTCCGGAATATAGCAATCAGCCCCAGCATTTT
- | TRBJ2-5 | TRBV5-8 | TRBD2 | CASSARGLAGGLTQYF | TGTGCCAGCAGCGCGAGGGGGCTAGCGGGAGGGTTGACCCAGTACTTC
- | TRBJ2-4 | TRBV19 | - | CASSTGQGWNIQYF | TGTGCCAGTAGTACGGGGCAGGGGTGGAACATTCAGTACTTC